The 7 T cell receptor beta chains listed next were all sequenced from one sample in a study of PD-L1 blockade in urothelial cancer. Generated by immunoSEQ multiplex PCR, the TCRdb table keeps only in-frame clones and is missing some. The profile shows 30,000 to 40,000 clones, around four fifths of them singletons. Time point meaning: pretreatment peripheral blood. The specimen was PBMCs, collected around atezolizumab (anti-PD-L1) treatment. The receptors derive from a man of 80 years or more with urothelial cancer.

The chain uses TRBV6-5 and TRBJ2-7, with TRBD1 identical over 11 bases. Trimming removed 6 bases from V and 3 bases from J; junction bases left unmatched: 7. The CDR3 runs to 15 residues. Germline V gene data show CDR1 as MNHEY and CDR2 as SVGAGI. As DNA, the CDR3 is TGTGCCAGCAGAAATGGACAGGGGGCTTACTACGAGCAGTACTTC. It encodes CASRNGQGAYYEQYF.

The rearrangement uses TRBV6-1 and TRBJ2-1; 10 bases line up with TRBD2. V trimming: 6 bases; J trimming: 8 bases; junction bases outside the gene matches: 10. The CDR3 has 15 amino acids. Germline V gene sequence: CDR1 MNHNS, CDR2 SASEGT. CDR3 in amino acids: CASRGGPSGSYEQFF. The CDR3 DNA sequence: TGTGCCAGCAGGGGGGGGCCTAGCGGGAGTTATGAGCAGTTCTTC.

CDR3 coding DNA: TGTGCCAGAAGCTTGGGGACTAGCGGGAGGGCCGGAAACACCGGGGAGCTGTTTTTT. Residues: CARSLGTSGRAGNTGELFF. V gene TRBV5-3 combines with J gene TRBJ2-2; 15 positions match TRBD2. TRBV5-3 is annotated as an ORF whose role is uncertain. The CDR3 is 19 residues long. Trimming removed 0 bases from V and 2 bases from J; junction bases left unmatched: 5.

The chain couples TRBV6-1 to TRBJ1-1, with D possibly TRBD1 on 5 matching bases. Trimming removed 7 bases at V and 0 bases at J, with 9 bases between. CDR3 length equals 13 residues. Germline lookup yields CDR1 MNHNS and CDR2 SASEGT. CDR3 DNA sequence: TGTGCCAGCAAGACAGCCTTGAACACTGAAGCTTTCTTT. It translates to CASKTALNTEAFF.

The chain joins TRBV9 to TRBJ2-3, with a possible D match to TRBD1 (5 bases). V dropped 5 bases and J dropped 2 bases, with 15 bases sitting between them. CDR1 is SGDLS, CDR2 YYNGEE, per germline. This CDR3 is built from 15 residues. This CDR3 is CASREQGRDTDTQYF. CDR3 coding DNA: TGTGCCAGCAGGGAGCAGGGAAGGGACACAGATACGCAGTATTTT.

This clone is a singleton in its sample. The chain employs TRBV5-1 and TRBJ2-7; TRBD1 matches 7 bases. The J segment lost 4 bases and the V segment lost 6 bases, leaving 7 bases of the junction unmatched. Looked up from germline, CDR1 is SGHRS and CDR2 is YFSETQ. CDR3 length equals 13 residues. The CDR3 coding sequence is TGCGCCAGCACCCGGACAGGTCTATACGAGCAGTACTTC. It specifies CASTRTGLYEQYF.

The chain combines TRBV7-2 with TRBJ1-5; weak D call: TRBD1 (6 bases). The CDR3 is 15 residues long. Trimming removed 5 bases at V and 7 bases at J, with 18 bases between. The germline CDR1 and CDR2 sequences are SGHTA and FQGNSA. CDR3 region: CASSLGGVGGQPQHF. In nucleotides, the CDR3 is TGTGCCAGCAGCCTAGGGGGGGTAGGTGGGCAGCCCCAGCATTTT.